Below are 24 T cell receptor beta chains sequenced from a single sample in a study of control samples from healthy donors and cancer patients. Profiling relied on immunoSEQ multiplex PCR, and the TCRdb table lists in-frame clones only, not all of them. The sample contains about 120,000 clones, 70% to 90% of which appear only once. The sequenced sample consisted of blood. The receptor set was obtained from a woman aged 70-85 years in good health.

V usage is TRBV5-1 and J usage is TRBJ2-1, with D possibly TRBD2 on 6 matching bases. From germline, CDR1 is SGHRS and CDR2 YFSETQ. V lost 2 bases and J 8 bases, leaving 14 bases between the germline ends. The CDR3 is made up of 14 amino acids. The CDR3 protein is CASSLSQGGDEQFF. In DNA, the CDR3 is TGCGCCAGCAGCTTAAGTCAGGGAGGCGATGAGCAGTTCTTC. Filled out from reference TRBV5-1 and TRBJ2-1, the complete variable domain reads KAGVTQTPRYLIKTRGQQVTLSCSPISGHRSVSWYQQTPGQGLQFLFEYFSETQRNKGNFPGRFSGRQFSNSRSEMNVSTLELGDSALYLCASSLSQGGDEQFFGPGTRLTVL.

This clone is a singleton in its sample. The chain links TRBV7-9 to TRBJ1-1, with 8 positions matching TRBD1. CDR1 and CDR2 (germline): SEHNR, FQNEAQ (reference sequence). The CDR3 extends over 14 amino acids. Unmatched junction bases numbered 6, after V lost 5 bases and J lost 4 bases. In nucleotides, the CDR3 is TGTGCCAGCAGCCAGGGGGCTAGCACCACTGAAGCTTTCTTT. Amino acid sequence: CASSQGASTTEAFF.

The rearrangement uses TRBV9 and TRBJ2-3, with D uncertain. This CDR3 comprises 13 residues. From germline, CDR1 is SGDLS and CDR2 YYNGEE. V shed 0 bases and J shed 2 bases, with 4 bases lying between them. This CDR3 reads CASSVGDTDTQYF. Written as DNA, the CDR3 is TGTGCCAGCAGCGTAGGAGACACAGATACGCAGTATTTT.

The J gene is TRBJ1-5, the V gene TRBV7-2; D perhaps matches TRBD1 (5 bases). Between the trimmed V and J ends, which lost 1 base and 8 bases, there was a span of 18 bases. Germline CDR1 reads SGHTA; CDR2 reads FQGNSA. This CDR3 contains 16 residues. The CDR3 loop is CASSLVQGPIREPQHF. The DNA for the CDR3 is TGTGCCAGCAGCTTAGTTCAGGGTCCCATCAGGGAGCCCCAGCATTTT.

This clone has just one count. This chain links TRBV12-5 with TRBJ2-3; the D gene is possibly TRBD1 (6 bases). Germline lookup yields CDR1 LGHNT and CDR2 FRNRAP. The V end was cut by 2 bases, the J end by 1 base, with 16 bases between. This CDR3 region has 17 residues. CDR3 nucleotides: TGTGCTAGTGGTTTGCCCTCTCAGGGGTCACGCACAGATACGCAGTATTTT. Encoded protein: CASGLPSQGSRTDTQYF.

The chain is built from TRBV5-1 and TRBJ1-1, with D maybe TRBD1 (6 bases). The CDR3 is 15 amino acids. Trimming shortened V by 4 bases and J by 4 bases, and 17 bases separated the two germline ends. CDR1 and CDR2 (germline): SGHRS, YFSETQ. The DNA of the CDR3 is TGCGCCAGCAGCCCCCTGGCAGGGGAGGGCACTGAAGCTTTCTTT. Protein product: CASSPLAGEGTEAFF. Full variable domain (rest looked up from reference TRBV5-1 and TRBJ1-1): KAGVTQTPRYLIKTRGQQVTLSCSPISGHRSVSWYQQTPGQGLQFLFEYFSETQRNKGNFPGRFSGRQFSNSRSEMNVSTLELGDSALYLCASSPLAGEGTEAFFGQGTRLTVV.

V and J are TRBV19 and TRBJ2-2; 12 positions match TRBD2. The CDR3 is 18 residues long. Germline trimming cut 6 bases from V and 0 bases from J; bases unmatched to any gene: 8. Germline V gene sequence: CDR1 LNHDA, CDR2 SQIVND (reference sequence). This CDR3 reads CASRTPGLAGPNTGELFF. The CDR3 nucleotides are TGTGCCAGTAGAACGCCCGGACTAGCGGGGCCGAACACCGGGGAGCTGTTTTTT.

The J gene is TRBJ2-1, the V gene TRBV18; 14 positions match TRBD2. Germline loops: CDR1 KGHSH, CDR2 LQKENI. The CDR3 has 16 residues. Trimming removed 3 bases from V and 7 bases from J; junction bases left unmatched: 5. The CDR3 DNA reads TGTGCCAGCTCACCTGCCGGGACTAGCGGGGGAAATGAGCAGTTCTTC. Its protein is CASSPAGTSGGNEQFF.

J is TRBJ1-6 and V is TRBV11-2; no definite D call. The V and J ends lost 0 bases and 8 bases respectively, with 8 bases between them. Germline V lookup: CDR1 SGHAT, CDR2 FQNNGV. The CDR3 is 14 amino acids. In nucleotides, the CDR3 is TGTGCCAGCAGCTTAGAGGGTATTTATTCACCCCTCCACTTT. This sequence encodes CASSLEGIYSPLHF.

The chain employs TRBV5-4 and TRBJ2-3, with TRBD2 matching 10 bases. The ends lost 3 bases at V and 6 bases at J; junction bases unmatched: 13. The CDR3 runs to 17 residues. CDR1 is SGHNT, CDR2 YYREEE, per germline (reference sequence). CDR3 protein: CASSSGSSGGPGDTQYF. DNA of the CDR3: TGTGCCAGCAGCTCTGGGTCTAGCGGGGGTCCGGGTGATACGCAGTATTTT. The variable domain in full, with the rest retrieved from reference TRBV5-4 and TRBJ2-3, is ETGVTQSPTHLIKTRGQQVTLRCSSQSGHNTVSWYQQALGQGPQFIFQYYREEENGRGNFPPRFSGLQFPNYSSELNVNALELDDSALYLCASSSGSSGGPGDTQYFGPGTRLTVL.

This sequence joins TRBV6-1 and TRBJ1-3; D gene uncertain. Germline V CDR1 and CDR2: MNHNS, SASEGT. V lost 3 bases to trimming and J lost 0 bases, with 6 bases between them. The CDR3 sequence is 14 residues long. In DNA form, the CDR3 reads TGTGCCAGCAGTGACAGGAGCTCTGGAAACACCATATATTTT. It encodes CASSDRSSGNTIYF.

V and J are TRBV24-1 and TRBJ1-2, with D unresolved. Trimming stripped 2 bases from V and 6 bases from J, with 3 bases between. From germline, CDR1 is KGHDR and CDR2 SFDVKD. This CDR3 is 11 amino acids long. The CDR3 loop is CATSDYHGYTF. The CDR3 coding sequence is TGTGCCACCAGTGATTACCATGGCTACACCTTC.

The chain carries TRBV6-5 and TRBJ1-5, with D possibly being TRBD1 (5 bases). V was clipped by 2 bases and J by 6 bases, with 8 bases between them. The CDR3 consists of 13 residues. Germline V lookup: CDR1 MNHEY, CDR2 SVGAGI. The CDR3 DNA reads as TGTGCCAGCAGTTACAGGGACGGTCAGCCCCAGCATTTT. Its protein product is CASSYRDGQPQHF.

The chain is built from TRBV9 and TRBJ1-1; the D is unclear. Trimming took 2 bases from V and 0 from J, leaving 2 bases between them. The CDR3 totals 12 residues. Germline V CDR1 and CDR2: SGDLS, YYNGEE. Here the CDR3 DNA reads TGTGCCAGCAGCGTCTTGAACACTGAAGCTTTCTTT. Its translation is CASSVLNTEAFF.

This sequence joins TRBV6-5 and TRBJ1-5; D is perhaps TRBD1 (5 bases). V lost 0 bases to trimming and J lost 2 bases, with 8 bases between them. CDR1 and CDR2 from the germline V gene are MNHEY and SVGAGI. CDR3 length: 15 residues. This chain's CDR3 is CASSYSGGGNQPQHF. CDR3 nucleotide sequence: TGTGCCAGCAGTTACTCTGGGGGGGGCAATCAGCCCCAGCATTTT.

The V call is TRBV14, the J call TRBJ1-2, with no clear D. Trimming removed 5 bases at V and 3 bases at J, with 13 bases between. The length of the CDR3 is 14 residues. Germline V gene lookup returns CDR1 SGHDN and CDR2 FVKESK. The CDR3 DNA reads TGTGCCAGCAGCACGGCCGACAAATACTATGGCTACACCTTC. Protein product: CASSTADKYYGYTF.

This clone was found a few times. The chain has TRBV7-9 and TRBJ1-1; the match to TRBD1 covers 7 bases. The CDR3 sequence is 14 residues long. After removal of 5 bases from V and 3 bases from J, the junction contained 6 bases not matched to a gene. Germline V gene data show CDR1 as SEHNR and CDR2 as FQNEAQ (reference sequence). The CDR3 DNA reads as TGTGCCAGCAGCCCCCGACAGGGTTACACTGAAGCTTTCTTT. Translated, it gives CASSPRQGYTEAFF.

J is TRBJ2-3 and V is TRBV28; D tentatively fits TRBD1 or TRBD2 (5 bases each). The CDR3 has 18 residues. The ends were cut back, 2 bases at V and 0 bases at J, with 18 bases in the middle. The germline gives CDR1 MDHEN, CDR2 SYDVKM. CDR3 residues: CASSLDPRKWDSTDTQYF. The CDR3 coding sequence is TGTGCCAGCAGTTTAGACCCTCGAAAATGGGACAGCACAGATACGCAGTATTTT. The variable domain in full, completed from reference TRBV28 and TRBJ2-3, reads DVKVTQSSRYLVKRTGEKVFLECVQDMDHENMFWYRQDPGLGLRLIYFSYDVKMKEKGDIPEGYSVSREKKERFSLILESASTNQTSMYLCASSLDPRKWDSTDTQYFGPGTRLTVL.

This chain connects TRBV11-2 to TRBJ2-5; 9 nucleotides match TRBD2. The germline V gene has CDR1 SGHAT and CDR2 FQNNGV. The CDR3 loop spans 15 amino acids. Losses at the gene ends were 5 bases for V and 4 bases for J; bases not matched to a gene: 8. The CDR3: CASSRRTSEGETQYF. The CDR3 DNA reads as TGTGCCAGCAGCCGCCGGACTAGCGAGGGAGAGACCCAGTACTTC.

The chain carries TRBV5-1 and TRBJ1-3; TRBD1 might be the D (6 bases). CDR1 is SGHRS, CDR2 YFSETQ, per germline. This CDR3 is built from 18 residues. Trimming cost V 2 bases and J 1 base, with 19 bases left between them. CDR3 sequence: CASSLDSAGVLSGNTIYF. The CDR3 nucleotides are TGCGCCAGCAGCTTAGATTCGGCAGGGGTTTTATCTGGAAACACCATATATTTT.

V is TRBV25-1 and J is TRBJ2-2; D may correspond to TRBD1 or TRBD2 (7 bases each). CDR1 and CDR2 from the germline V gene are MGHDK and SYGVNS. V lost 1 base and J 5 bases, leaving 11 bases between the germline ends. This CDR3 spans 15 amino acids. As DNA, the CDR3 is TGTGCCAGCAGTGAATGGCAGGGGGGGACCGGGGAGCTGTTTTTT. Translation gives CASSEWQGGTGELFF.

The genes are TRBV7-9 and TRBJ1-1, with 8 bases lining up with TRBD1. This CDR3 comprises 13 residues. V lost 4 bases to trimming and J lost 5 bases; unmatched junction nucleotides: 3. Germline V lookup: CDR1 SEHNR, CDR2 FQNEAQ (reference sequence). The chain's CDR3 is CASSSQGGTEAFF. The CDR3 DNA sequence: TGTGCCAGCAGCTCACAGGGGGGGACTGAAGCTTTCTTT.

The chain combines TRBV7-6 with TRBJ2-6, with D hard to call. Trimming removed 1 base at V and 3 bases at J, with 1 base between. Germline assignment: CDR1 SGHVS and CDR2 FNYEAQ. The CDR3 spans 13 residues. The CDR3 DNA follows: TGTGCCAGCAGCTTAGGTGGGGCCAACGTCCTGACTTTC. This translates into CASSLGGANVLTF.

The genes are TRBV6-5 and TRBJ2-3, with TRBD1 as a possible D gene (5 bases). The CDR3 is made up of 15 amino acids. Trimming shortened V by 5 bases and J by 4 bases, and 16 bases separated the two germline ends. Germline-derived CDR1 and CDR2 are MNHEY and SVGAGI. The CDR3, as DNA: TGTGCCAGCAGTCCAGACTCGAAGGGGCCAGATACGCAGTATTTT. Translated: CASSPDSKGPDTQYF.